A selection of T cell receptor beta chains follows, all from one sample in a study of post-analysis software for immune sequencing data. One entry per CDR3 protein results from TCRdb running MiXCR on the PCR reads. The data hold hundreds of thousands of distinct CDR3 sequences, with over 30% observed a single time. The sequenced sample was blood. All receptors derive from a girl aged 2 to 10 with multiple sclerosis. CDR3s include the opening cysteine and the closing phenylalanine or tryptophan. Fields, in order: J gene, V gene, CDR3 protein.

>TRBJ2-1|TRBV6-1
CASSEMFVSGDLIYNEQFF
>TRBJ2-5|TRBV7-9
CASSLALHPSQETQYF
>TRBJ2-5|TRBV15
CATSPRQGGQETQYF
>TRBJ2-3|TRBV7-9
CASSPPLGQALGTDTQYF
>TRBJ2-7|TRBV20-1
CSAREDRYSYEQYF
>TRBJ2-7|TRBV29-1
CSVEAFSGRTYEQYF
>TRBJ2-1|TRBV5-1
CASSLNTGEQFF
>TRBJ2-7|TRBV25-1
CASSHPNYEQYF
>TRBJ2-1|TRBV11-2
CASSHEGTGPYNEQFF
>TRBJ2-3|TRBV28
CASSLGSGGRGDTQYF
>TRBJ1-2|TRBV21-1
CASSKDRVQYGYTF
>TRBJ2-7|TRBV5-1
CASSLASGTLYEQYF
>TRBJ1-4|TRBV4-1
CASSQARDSRANEKLFF
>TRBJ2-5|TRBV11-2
CASSSQVQETQYF
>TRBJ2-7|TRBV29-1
CSVDDRGGHEQYF
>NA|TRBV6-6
CASRDVAVQETQYF
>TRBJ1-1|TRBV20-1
CSANRGVAEAFF
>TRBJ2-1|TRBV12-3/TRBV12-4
CASSSRQGLNNEQFF
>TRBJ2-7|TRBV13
CASSHRETSSYEQYF
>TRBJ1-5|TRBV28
CASSSFGWGLSKNSNQPQHF
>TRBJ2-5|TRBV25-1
CASSEGLALQETQYF
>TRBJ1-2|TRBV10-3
CAISEGGYGYTF
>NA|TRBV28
CASSLGRGGYQEAYEQYF
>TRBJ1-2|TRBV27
CASSPTRNYGYTF